The TCR beta chain described here comes from a study of radiotherapy plus CTLA-4 blockade in lung cancer. Here immunoSEQ multiplex PCR was the method, and the copy in TCRdb shows in-frame clones only, minus some. The table shows approximately 48,000 clones, with approximately 85% occurring only once. This clone was recorded a few times. The antigen is not known. The V and J ends lost 3 bases and 3 bases, in that order; junction bases with no gene match: 6. Per germline, CDR1 SGHNT and CDR2 YENEEA. The length of the CDR3 is 15 residues. Broader study findings: Blood saw expansion of tumor-derived TCR clones after radiotherapy plus ipilimumab. With interferon-beta, early dynamics of blood T cell clones were reported to best predict response.

Material: peripheral blood, obtained from a patient treated with radiotherapy plus ipilimumab. V is TRBV11-3 and J is TRBJ2-7, with 9 positions matching TRBD1. The clonotype was recovered from a human donor with non-small cell lung cancer whose response to radiotherapy plus ipilimumab could not be evaluated. CDR3 protein: CASSFGTGLIYEQYF. The CDR3 bases are TGTGCCAGCAGCTTTGGGACAGGGTTGATCTACGAGCAGTACTTC. Full variable domain (rest looked up from reference TRBV11-3 and TRBJ2-7): EAGVVQSPRYKIIEKKQPVAFWCNPISGHNTLYWYLQNLGQGPELLIRYENEEAVDDSQLPKDRFSAERLKGVDSTLKIQPAELGDSAVYLCASSFGTGLIYEQYFGPGTRLTVT.